This record looks at one TCR beta chain sequence and its context. These data originate in a study of blood T cell repertoires in COVID-19. In the study overall: Spain, Italy and the United States supplied samples that represented acute and convalescent COVID-19. PBMCs, B-cell-depleted T cells, or T cells provided the cDNA or gDNA that made up the material.

Original processing methods: How many nucleated cells were present was estimated from reference gene primer amplification. Using immunoSEQ multiplex PCR, the repertoire was profiled, and TCRdb retains in-frame clones only, with some absent. V, J and clone size are those of that table, while D and trimming were read from the DNA. The sample shows 150,000 to 200,000 clones, about 77% of them seen only once. Sequencing was done on a sample of peripheral blood. This TCR was sampled from a woman aged 80 or older with active or convalescent COVID-19.

The CDR3 region has the DNA TGTGCCAGCAGTTACCCCCCTAGCGGAGGATACGAGCAGTACTTC. Protein sequence: CASSYPPSGGYEQYF. This rearrangement joins TRBV6-6 to TRBJ2-7; 7 bases match TRBD2. The CDR3 has 15 residues. Germline V gives CDR1 MNHNY, CDR2 SVGAGI (reference sequence). V gave up 2 bases and J gave up 4 bases; unmatched junction bases: 8.